Below are 18 T cell receptor beta chains sequenced from a single sample in a study of blood T cells in healthy people across ages. A second PCR of 7 to 11 cycles used a sample-barcoded 5' primer and a J-beta primer mix. TCRdb recomputed calls from the 5' RACE reads with MiXCR, one row per CDR3 protein. The table shows approximately 580,000 distinct CDR3 sequences, with under 30% occurring only once. In addition, the sample was reused for a study of T cells of mothers and their children.

The sequencing sample was made of blood. All receptors derive from a boy between 10 and 17 years old in good health.

J is TRBJ2-5 and V is TRBV9, with 8 bases fitting TRBD2. In germline, CDR1 is SGDLS, CDR2 YYNGEE. V lost 3 bases, J lost 5 bases, and 9 bases stayed unmatched. The CDR3 is 15 residues long. The CDR3 is CASSGIAGLKETQYF. DNA for the CDR3: TGTGCCAGCAGCGGGATAGCGGGGCTCAAGGAGACCCAGTACTTC.

This rearrangement joins TRBV6-2 or TRBV6-3 to TRBJ2-7; 14 nucleotides align to TRBD2. The CDR3 is 15 amino acids. Germline-derived CDR1 and CDR2 are MNHEY and SVGEGT. Germline trimming cut 9 bases from V and 6 bases from J; bases unmatched to any gene: 10. The CDR3 coding sequence is TGTGCCAGTCAAACCGGGACTAGCGGGGGAACCGAGCAGTACTTC. Amino acid sequence: CASQTGTSGGTEQYF.

The chain uses TRBV18 and TRBJ1-1; the D gene is possibly TRBD1 (6 bases). Germline CDR1 reads KGHSH; CDR2 reads LQKENI. The CDR3 is 14 amino acids. Trimming removed 3 bases at V and 0 bases at J, with 8 bases between. The CDR3 DNA reads as TGTGCCAGCTCACCGGACAGCTTGAACACTGAAGCTTTCTTT. Residues: CASSPDSLNTEAFF.

The table lists this clonotype with a few counts. The CDR3 DNA sequence: TGTGCCATCAGCCCGGGACTAGCGGGGGGCCGAGTTTCCTACGAGCAGTACTTC. Translation gives CAISPGLAGGRVSYEQYF. The gene calls are TRBV10-3 and TRBJ2-7, with 15 bases aligning to TRBD2. The CDR3 covers 18 residues. Trimming took 6 bases from V and 1 from J; bases not matched to a gene: 10. Germline assignment: CDR1 ENHRY and CDR2 SYGVKD.

The J gene is TRBJ2-5, the V gene TRBV7-2; unclear D gene. Per germline, CDR1 SGHTA and CDR2 FQGNSA. CDR3 length: 12 amino acids. The V end lost 2 bases, the J end lost 5 bases, and 6 bases lay between the germline ends. CDR3 sequence (DNA): TGTGCCAGCAGCTTAATTCCGGAGACCCAGTACTTC. This sequence encodes CASSLIPETQYF.

The chain joins TRBV19 to TRBJ2-5; 9 nucleotides agree with TRBD2. The trim removed 8 bases at V and 4 bases at J, leaving 8 bases unmatched. CDR3 length: 14 amino acids. Germline V CDR1 and CDR2: LNHDA, SQIVND (reference sequence). This chain's CDR3 is CASGLAGRRETQYF. The CDR3 nucleotides read TGTGCCAGTGGGCTAGCGGGGAGAAGAGAGACCCAGTACTTC.

The J gene is TRBJ2-5, the V gene TRBV10-3; 8 bases match TRBD1. CDR1 ENHRY and CDR2 SYGVKD come from the germline V gene. The CDR3 loop spans 13 amino acids. The ends lost 4 bases at V and 3 bases at J; junction bases unmatched: 1. The DNA for the CDR3 is TGTGCCATCAGTGGGACAGGGAAAGAGACCCAGTACTTC. This encodes CAISGTGKETQYF.

This clonotype occurred a few times. The rearrangement uses TRBV7-2 and TRBJ2-5; D gene unclear. The J call is in doubt because the DNA end fits TRBJ2-1 better. The CDR3 contains 14 residues. Germline loops: CDR1 SGHTA, CDR2 FQGNSA. The CDR3 protein is CASSLRRSLDEQFF. CDR3 in DNA: TGTGCCAGCAGCTTACGCCGGTCCCTGGATGAGCAGTTCTTC.

V is TRBV6-1 and J is TRBJ2-1; 7 bases match TRBD1. The germline V gene encodes CDR1 MNHNS and CDR2 SASEGT. CDR3 length equals 17 residues. The V segment lost 10 bases and the J segment 0 bases; nucleotides outside the gene matches: 15. The CDR3 region is CATMWDSLLSSYNEQFF. The CDR3 DNA reads as TGTGCCACCATGTGGGACAGCCTCCTTAGCTCCTACAATGAGCAGTTCTTC.

The sample holds a few counts of this clonotype. V usage is TRBV28 and J usage is TRBJ2-3, with 7 bases fitting TRBD1. Germline V CDR1 and CDR2: MDHEN, SYDVKM. Trimming took 6 bases from V and 0 from J; bases not matched to a gene: 12. CDR3 length: 17 residues. Here the CDR3 reads CASRTLGQYTSTDTQYF. CDR3 nucleotides: TGTGCCAGCAGGACCCTGGGACAGTACACTAGCACAGATACGCAGTATTTT.

This clonotype was observed a handful of times. The rearrangement links TRBV24-1 to TRBJ2-5; 11 nucleotides align to TRBD1. TRBJ2-7 explains the end of the DNA better; the J call may be wrong. CDR3 size: 15 residues. CDR1 KGHDR and CDR2 SFDVKD come from the germline V gene. The CDR3 spells CATRFGGQGDYEQYF. CDR3 sequence (DNA): TGTGCCACTCGCTTCGGGGGACAGGGGGACTACGAGCAGTACTTC.

The gene calls are TRBV7-2 and TRBJ2-7; D is uncertain. V lost 2 bases and J lost 1, with 9 bases in between. CDR3 size: 14 residues. Germline values: CDR1 SGHTA, CDR2 FQGNSA. The CDR3 region is CASSLLDRSYEQYF. CDR3 DNA: TGTGCCAGCAGCTTATTAGATAGGTCCTACGAGCAGTACTTC. The variable domain in full, with the rest retrieved from reference TRBV7-2 and TRBJ2-7, is GAGVSQSPSNKVTEKGKDVELRCDPISGHTALYWYRQSLGQGLEFLIYFQGNSAPDKSGLPSDRFSAERTGGSVSTLTIQRTQQEDSAVYLCASSLLDRSYEQYFGPGTRLTVT.

The gene calls are TRBV20-1 and TRBJ2-5; D is ambiguous. V shed 5 bases and J shed 3 bases, with 13 bases lying between them. This CDR3 contains 13 residues. CDR1 is DFQATT, CDR2 SNEGSKA, per germline (reference sequence). CDR3 loop: CSAAIENEETQYF. CDR3 nucleotides: TGCAGTGCTGCTATAGAAAATGAAGAGACCCAGTACTTC.

The chain carries TRBV4-3 and TRBJ2-6, with 9 bases lining up with TRBD1. CDR1 and CDR2 from the germline V gene are LGHNA and YSLEER. This CDR3 has 19 amino acids. The V and J ends lost 0 bases and 2 bases, in that order; junction bases with no gene match: 8. The CDR3 nucleotides read TGCGCCAGCAGCCAAGACCTCACAGGGGGCCTTACTGGGGCCAACGTCCTGACTTTC. Translating gives CASSQDLTGGLTGANVLTF.

The J gene is TRBJ2-5, the V gene TRBV7-9; 11 bases are shared with TRBD2. The CDR3 contains 16 residues. CDR1 and CDR2 (germline): SEHNR, FQNEAQ (reference sequence). V gave up 4 bases and J gave up 5 bases; unmatched junction bases: 9. As DNA, the CDR3 is TGTGCCAGCAGCTCCCAGACTAGCGGGGCCCGGGAGACCCAGTACTTC. Protein product: CASSSQTSGARETQYF.

The CDR3 sequence: CASSERGGQKRETQYF. DNA for the CDR3: TGTGCCAGCAGCGAACGAGGGGGGCAGAAAAGAGAGACCCAGTACTTC. V and J are TRBV9 and TRBJ2-5; D might be TRBD1 or TRBD2, each matching 6 bases. This CDR3 has 16 residues. V shed 3 bases and J shed 4 bases, with 19 bases lying between them. The germline V gene encodes CDR1 SGDLS and CDR2 YYNGEE. The full variable domain, its missing parts supplied by reference TRBV9 and TRBJ2-5, is DSGVTQTPKHLITATGQRVTLRCSPRSGDLSVYWYQQSLDQGLQFLIQYYNGEERAKGNILERFSAQQFPDLHSELNLSSLELGDSALYFCASSERGGQKRETQYFGPGTRLLVL.

This clonotype was picked up a small number of times. One junction end does not reproduce the germline sequence, and a read error may be involved. The rearrangement links TRBV28 to TRBJ2-5; TRBD2 matches at 12 bases. Germline V CDR1 and CDR2: MDHEN, SYDVKM. The CDR3 is 17 residues long. The CDR3 protein is CASSSRTLAGGLGEQLF. Here the CDR3 DNA reads TGTGCCAGCAGTTCTCGGACACTAGCGGGAGGTTTAGGTGAGCAGCTCTTC.

CDR3 sequence: CASSPGPAGDEQFF. In DNA form, the CDR3 reads TGTGCCAGCAGTCCAGGCCCGGCCGGCGATGAGCAGTTCTTC. The rearrangement links TRBV28 to TRBJ2-5, with no clear D. With the DNA end fitting TRBJ2-1 better, the J assignment may be wrong. This CDR3 contains 14 residues. Germline CDR1 and CDR2: MDHEN and SYDVKM.